Sequencing of this T cell receptor beta chain was carried out in a study of blood T cell repertoires in COVID-19. Across the study: Nucleic acid was either cDNA or gDNA, and it came from T cells, B-cell-depleted T cells, or PBMCs.

Profiling relied on immunoSEQ multiplex PCR, and the TCRdb table lists in-frame clones only, not all of them. This sample has fewer than 400,000 clones, with under 90% found just once. The cohort comprised adults aged about 18 to 89 years residing in under 25 US areas. Either two negative PCRs, clearance, or symptom resolution qualified Cohort 3 donors as recovered. Germline CDR1 is SNHLY and CDR2 is FYNNEI. V shed 4 bases, J shed 4 bases, and the junction held 12 bases outside the gene matches. This CDR3 is 16 amino acids long. The sample consisted of PBMCs or T cells enriched from blood (not recorded which). This sequence was found in a woman between 25 and 40 years old who had recovered from COVID-19. The J gene is TRBJ1-2, the V gene TRBV2; the match to TRBD1 covers 7 bases. The CDR3 region has the DNA TGTGCCAGCAGTGCCCAGGGGGGCAGGGGGGTCTATGGCTACACCTTC. Translating gives CASSAQGGRGVYGYTF.